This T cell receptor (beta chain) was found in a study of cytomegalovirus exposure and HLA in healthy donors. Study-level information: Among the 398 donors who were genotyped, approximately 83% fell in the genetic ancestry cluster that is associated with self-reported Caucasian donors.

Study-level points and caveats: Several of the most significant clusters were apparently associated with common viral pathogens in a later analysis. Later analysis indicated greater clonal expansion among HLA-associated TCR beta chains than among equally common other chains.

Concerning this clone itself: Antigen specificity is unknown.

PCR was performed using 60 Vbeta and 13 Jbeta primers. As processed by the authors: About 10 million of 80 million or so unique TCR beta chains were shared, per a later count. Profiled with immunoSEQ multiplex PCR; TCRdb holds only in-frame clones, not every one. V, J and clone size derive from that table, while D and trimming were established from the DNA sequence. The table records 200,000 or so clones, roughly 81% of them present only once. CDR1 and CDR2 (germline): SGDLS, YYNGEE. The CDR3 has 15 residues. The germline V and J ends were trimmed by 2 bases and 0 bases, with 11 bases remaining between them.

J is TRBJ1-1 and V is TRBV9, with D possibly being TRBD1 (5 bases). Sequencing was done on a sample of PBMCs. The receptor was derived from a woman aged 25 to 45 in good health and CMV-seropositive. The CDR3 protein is CASSVGGSLNTEAFF. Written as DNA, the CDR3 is TGTGCCAGCAGCGTGGGGGGGAGCCTGAACACTGAAGCTTTCTTT.